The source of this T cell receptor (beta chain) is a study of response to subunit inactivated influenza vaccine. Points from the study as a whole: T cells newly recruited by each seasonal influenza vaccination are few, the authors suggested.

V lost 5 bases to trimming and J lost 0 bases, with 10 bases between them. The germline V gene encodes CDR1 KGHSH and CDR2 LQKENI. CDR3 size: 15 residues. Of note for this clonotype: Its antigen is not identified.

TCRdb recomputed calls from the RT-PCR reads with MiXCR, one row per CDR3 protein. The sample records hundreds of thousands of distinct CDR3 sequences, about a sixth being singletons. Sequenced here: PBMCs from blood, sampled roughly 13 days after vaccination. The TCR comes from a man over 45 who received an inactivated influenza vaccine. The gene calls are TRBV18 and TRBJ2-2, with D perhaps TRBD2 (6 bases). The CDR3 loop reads CASSSGTSNTGELFF. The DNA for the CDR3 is TGTGCCAGCTCATCCGGGACTTCGAACACCGGGGAGCTGTTTTTT. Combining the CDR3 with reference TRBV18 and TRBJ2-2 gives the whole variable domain NAGVMQNPRHLVRRRGQEARLRCSPMKGHSHVYWYRQLPEEGLKFMVYLQKENIIDESGMPKERFSAEFPKEGPSILRIQQVVRGDSAAYFCASSSGTSNTGELFFGEGSRLTVL.